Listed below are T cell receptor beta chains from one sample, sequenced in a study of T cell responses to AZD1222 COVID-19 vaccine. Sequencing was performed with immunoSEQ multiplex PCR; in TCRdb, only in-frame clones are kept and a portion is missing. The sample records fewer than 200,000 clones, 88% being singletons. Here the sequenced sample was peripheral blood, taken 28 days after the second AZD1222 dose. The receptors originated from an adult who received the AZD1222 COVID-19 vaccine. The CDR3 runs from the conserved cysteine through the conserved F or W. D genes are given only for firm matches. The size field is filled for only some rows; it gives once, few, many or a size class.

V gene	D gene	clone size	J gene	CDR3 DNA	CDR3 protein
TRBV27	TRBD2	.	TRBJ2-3	TGTGCCAGCAGCCAATCTCCTCTGACTAGCTATACGCAGTATTTT	CASSQSPLTSYTQYF
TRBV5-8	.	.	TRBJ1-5	TGTGCCAGCGGATTACAGGGAGGAGGCAATCAGCCCCAGCATTTT	CASGLQGGGNQPQHF
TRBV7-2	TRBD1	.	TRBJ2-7	TGTGCCAGCACCGGTCGACAGGGAGCGGCCTACGAGCAGTACTTC	CASTGRQGAAYEQYF
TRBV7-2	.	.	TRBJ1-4	TGTGCCAGCAGCTTAGTGAGGGTCGGTGAGGGGGAAAAACTGTTTTTT	CASSLVRVGEGEKLFF
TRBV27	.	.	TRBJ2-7	TGTGCCAGCAGTTTATCGTTGGGCGAGCAGTACTTC	CASSLSLGEQYF
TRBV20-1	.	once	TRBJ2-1	TGCAGTCCCGGAGGAGAAGGTGAGCAGTTCTTC	CSPGGEGEQFF
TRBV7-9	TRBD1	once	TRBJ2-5	TGTGCCAGCAGCTTAGCAGCGGGACAGGGGGCCGGGGAGACCCAGTACTTC	CASSLAAGQGAGETQYF
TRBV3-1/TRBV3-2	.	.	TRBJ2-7	TGTGCCAGCAGCCAACCCTATGACTCCTACGAGCAGTACTTC	CASSQPYDSYEQYF
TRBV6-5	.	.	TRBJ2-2	TGTGCCAGCAGTTCGCTACTTGTAGATACCGGGGAGCTGTTTTTT	CASSSLLVDTGELFF
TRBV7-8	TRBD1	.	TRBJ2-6	TGTGCCAGCACCCCTTACCGGGACAGCTACTCTGGGGCCAACGTCCTGACTTTC	CASTPYRDSYSGANVLTF
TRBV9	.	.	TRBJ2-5	TGTGCCAGCAGCGTAGCTGGGGGGCGGGTCGGCCAAGAGACCCAGTACTTC	CASSVAGGRVGQETQYF
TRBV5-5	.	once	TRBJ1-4	TGTGCCAGCAGCTCGTCAGCGGCAACTAATGAAAAACTGTTTTTT	CASSSSAATNEKLFF
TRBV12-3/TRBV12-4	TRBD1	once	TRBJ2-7	TGTGCCAGCAGCCGACAGGGGTACGAGCAGTACTTC	CASSRQGYEQYF
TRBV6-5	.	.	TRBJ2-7	TGTGCCAGCAGTTACGGGAACCCCTACGAGCAGTACTTC	CASSYGNPYEQYF
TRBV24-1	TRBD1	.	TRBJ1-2	TGTGCCACCAGTGAGAACGGACAGGGGTCCTATGGCTACACCTTC	CATSENGQGSYGYTF